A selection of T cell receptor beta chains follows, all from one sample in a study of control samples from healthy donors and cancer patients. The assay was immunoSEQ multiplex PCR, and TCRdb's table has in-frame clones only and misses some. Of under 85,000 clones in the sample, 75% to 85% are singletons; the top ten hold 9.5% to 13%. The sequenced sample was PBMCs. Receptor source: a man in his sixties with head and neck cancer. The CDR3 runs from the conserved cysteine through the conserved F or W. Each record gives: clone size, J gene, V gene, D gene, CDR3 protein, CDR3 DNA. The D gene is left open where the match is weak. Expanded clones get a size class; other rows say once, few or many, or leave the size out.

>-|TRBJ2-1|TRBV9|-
CASSVLAGAYNEQFF
TGTGCCAGCAGCGTACTGGCGGGCGCCTACAATGAGCAGTTCTTC
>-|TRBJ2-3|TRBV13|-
CASKGVRESTQYF
TGTGCCAGCAAAGGAGTCCGGGAGTCGACGCAGTATTTT
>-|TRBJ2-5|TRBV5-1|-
CASTEQETQYF
TGCGCCAGCACGGAGCAAGAGACCCAGTACTTC
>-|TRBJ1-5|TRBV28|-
CASIKQGGQPQHF
TGTGCCAGCATCAAACAGGGTGGGCAGCCCCAGCATTTT
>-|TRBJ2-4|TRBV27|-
CASSSPGRQNIQYF
TGTGCCAGCAGTTCCCCGGGCAGGCAAAACATTCAGTACTTC
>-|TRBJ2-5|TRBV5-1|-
CASSWGLTIQETQYF
TGCGCCAGCAGCTGGGGACTTACAATCCAAGAGACCCAGTACTTC
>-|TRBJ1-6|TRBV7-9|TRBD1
CASSLSGGVSPLHF
TGTGCCAGCAGCCTCTCAGGGGGAGTTTCACCCCTCCACTTT
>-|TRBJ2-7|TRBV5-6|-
CASSWGSYEQYF
TGTGCCAGCAGCTGGGGTTCCTACGAGCAGTACTTC
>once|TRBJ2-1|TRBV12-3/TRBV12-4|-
CASSGARYNEQFF
TGTGCCAGCTCAGGGGCCCGATACAATGAGCAGTTCTTC
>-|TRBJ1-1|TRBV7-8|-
CASSLDTGNTEAFF
TGTGCCAGCAGCTTAGATACTGGGAACACTGAAGCTTTCTTT
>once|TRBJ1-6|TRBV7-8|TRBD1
CASSLGGRGPSPLHF
TGTGCCAGCAGCTTAGGGGGCAGGGGGCCTTCACCCCTCCACTTT
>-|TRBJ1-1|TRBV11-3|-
CASSPQQGEAFF
TGTGCCAGCAGCCCCCAACAAGGTGAAGCTTTCTTT
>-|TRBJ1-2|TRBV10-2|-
CASTISGLAGYTF
TGCGCCAGCACCATTTCTGGACTCGCGGGCTACACCTTC
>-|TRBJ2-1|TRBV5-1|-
CASSLGGWVFRNSAYNEQFF
TGCGCCAGCAGCTTGGGTGGTTGGGTATTCCGGAACAGCGCCTACAATGAGCAGTTCTTC
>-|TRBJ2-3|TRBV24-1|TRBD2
CATSDSPGGGSVGQYF
TGTGCCACCAGTGACTCCCCGGGAGGGGGGTCAGTTGGGCAGTATTTT
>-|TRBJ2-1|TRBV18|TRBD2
CASSPPSGGLNNEQFF
TGTGCCAGCTCACCACCGTCGGGAGGGCTTAATAATGAGCAGTTCTTC
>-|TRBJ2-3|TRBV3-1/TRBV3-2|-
CASSQVDDSSTDTQYF
TGTGCCAGCAGCCAAGTAGACGATTCTAGCACAGATACGCAGTATTTT
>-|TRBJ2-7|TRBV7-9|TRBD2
CASSFSGSIYEQYF
TGTGCCAGCAGCTTTAGCGGGAGTATCTACGAGCAGTACTTC
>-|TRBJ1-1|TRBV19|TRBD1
CASTRDRVNTEAFF
TGTGCCAGTACTCGGGACAGGGTGAACACTGAAGCTTTCTTT
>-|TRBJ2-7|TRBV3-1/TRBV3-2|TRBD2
CASSQGSGSLSYEQYF
TGTGCCAGCAGCCAAGGTAGCGGGTCCCTGTCCTACGAGCAGTACTTC
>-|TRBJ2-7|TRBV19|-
CASRVAGRPYEQYF
TGTGCCAGTAGGGTGGCAGGACGTCCCTACGAGCAGTACTTC
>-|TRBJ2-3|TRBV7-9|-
CASSSGRTDTQYF
TGTGCCAGCAGCTCTGGGCGCACAGATACGCAGTATTTT
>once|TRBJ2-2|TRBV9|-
CASSVAPNTGELFF
TGTGCCAGCAGCGTAGCCCCGAACACCGGGGAGCTGTTTTTT
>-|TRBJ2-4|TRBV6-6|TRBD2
CASRASLAGEYIQYF
TGTGCCAGCAGAGCCTCTCTAGCGGGAGAGTACATTCAGTACTTC